The 5 T cell receptor beta chains given below trace back to one sample, sequenced in a study of blood T cells in healthy people across ages (dated by TCRdb to between 2014 and 2017). The library was generated by 5' RACE. The data were produced on an Illumina HiSeq 2500. The second PCR ran for roughly 7 to 12 cycles and used a J-beta primer mix along with a sample-barcoded 5' primer. TCRdb redid the processing of the public reads, applying fastp at Q25 and MiXCR, and retained in-frame beta chains. Identical CDR3 protein sequences are pooled into one entry, listed with their most common genes and DNA. The table for this sample lists around 870,000 distinct CDR3 sequences; under 35% of them were counted only once. The top ten clones comprise roughly a sixth of the sample. The source material was blood. The receptors stem from a woman of 80 years or more in good health.

This clonotype was observed many times. The J gene is TRBJ2-1, the V gene TRBV5-6; D is ambiguous. With 1 base removed from V and 4 bases from J, the gap between germline ends came to 12 bases. The germline V gene has CDR1 SGHDT and CDR2 YYEEEE. CDR3 length: 15 amino acids. CDR3 DNA: TGTGCCAGCAGCTTGAGTAGCTGGGTATACAATGAGCAGTTCTTC. The encoded protein is CASSLSSWVYNEQFF.

V is TRBV7-3 and J is TRBJ2-3; 7 bases match TRBD1. Germline CDR1 reads SGHTA; CDR2 reads FQGTGA. The CDR3 runs 20 residues. The trim removed 5 bases at V and 2 bases at J, leaving 22 bases unmatched. The CDR3 spells CASSPSPHLLLGQITDTQYF. The CDR3 region has the DNA TGTGCCAGCAGCCCTTCTCCCCATCTCTTACTGGGACAGATCACAGATACGCAGTATTTT. The whole variable domain, remainder taken from reference TRBV7-3 and TRBJ2-3, is GAGVSQTPSNKVTEKGKYVELRCDPISGHTALYWYRQSLGQGPEFLIYFQGTGAADDSGLPNDRFFAVRPEGSVSTLKIQRTERGDSAVYLCASSPSPHLLLGQITDTQYFGPGTRLTVL.

This clonotype was detected many times. The chain links TRBV28 to TRBJ2-7; 7 bases map to TRBD1. The germline V gene has CDR1 MDHEN and CDR2 SYDVKM. CDR3 length: 16 amino acids. Trimming at V came to 6 bases and at J to 2 bases, leaving 13 bases not matched to a gene. The CDR3 DNA follows: TGTGCCAGCAGCCAAAGACAGGGTCGAGACCCCTACGAGCAGTACTTC. Amino acids: CASSQRQGRDPYEQYF.

The chain recombines TRBV10-3 with TRBJ1-2; possible D gene TRBD1, 6 bases. Per the germline V gene, CDR1 is ENHRY and CDR2 is SYGVKD. V lost 3 bases and J lost 12, with 20 bases in between. This CDR3 comprises 14 residues. CDR3 bases: TGTGCCATCAGTGATAATACAGGGATCCTGGGCCACACCTTC. Its translation is CAISDNTGILGHTF.

This chain joins TRBV20-1 and TRBJ1-2, with D tentatively TRBD1 (6 bases). The CDR3 consists of 16 residues. Per germline, CDR1 DFQATT and CDR2 SNEGSKA (reference sequence). Trimming removed 3 bases at V and 4 bases at J, with 21 bases between. The chain's CDR3 is CSASWDPNLGGYGYTF. In DNA form, the CDR3 reads TGCAGTGCTAGTTGGGATCCCAACCTAGGGGGCTATGGCTACACCTTC.